The present TCR beta chain was sequenced within a study of post-analysis software for immune sequencing data. Study outcomes and limitations: Same-batch samples co-clustered strongly by F measure. A significant reduction in normalized Chao1 diversity was observed in multiple sclerosis patients versus controls. Roughly 5 TRBV segments occurring more often in patients than controls included TRBV5-6, TRBV5-1 and TRBV20-1.

V lost 2 bases and J 8 bases, leaving 21 bases between the germline ends. The germline V gene has CDR1 DFQATT and CDR2 SNEGSKA (reference sequence). The CDR3 consists of 16 residues. The sample holds a few counts of this clonotype. The antigen is not known. Researchers reported that TCR beta cDNA libraries carried unique molecular identifiers. TCRdb independently ran MiXCR on the PCR reads; one entry per CDR3 protein. The sample lists 350,000 to 500,000 distinct CDR3 sequences, approximately 38% seen once, with less than 10% in the top ten. The rearrangement links TRBV20-1 to TRBJ1-4; D not resolved. This TCR was sampled from a girl aged 2 to 9 with multiple sclerosis. Sequenced material: blood. The CDR3 loop is CSARPVNSGVREKLFF. Written as DNA, the CDR3 is TGCAGTGCTAGACCCGTTAACAGTGGGGTTCGGGAAAAACTGTTTTTT.